Listed here are 12 T cell receptor beta chains from one sample, sequenced in a study of T cells after yellow fever vaccination. TCRdb reprocessed the 5' RACE reads via MiXCR and lists one record per CDR3 protein. Among a few hundred thousand distinct CDR3 sequences listed, under 25% were seen once. This specimen was PBMCs, taken 15 days after the yellow fever booster vaccination. Receptors originate from a man aged 25-40 years who received the YFV17D yellow fever vaccine.

This clonotype appeared a few times. This chain connects TRBV6-1 to TRBJ2-5; unclear D gene. Germline CDR1 and CDR2: MNHNS and SASEGT. This CDR3 comprises 13 residues. Trimming removed 6 bases from V and 2 bases from J, with 10 bases in between. For the CDR3, the DNA is TGTGCCAGCAGGGCCGGAGCTCAAGAGACCCAGTACTTC. Residues: CASRAGAQETQYF.

The chain carries TRBV20-1 and TRBJ2-1; 7 bases are shared with TRBD2. The CDR3 length is 15 residues. From germline, CDR1 is DFQATT and CDR2 SNEGSKA (reference sequence). V lost 0 bases, J lost 3 bases, and 5 bases stayed unmatched. CDR3 protein: CSAREWGGDYNEQFF. CDR3 sequence (DNA): TGCAGTGCTAGAGAATGGGGGGGGGACTACAATGAGCAGTTCTTC.

This clonotype showed up just a few times. The chain couples TRBV7-6 to TRBJ2-5; D is ambiguous. The CDR3 is 13 amino acids. The germline CDR1 and CDR2 sequences are SGHVS and FNYEAQ. V gave up 8 bases and J gave up 3 bases, with 13 bases separating them. The CDR3 bases are TGTGCCAGCCAGCCGCCGCACGAAGAGACCCAGTACTTC. It codes for CASQPPHEETQYF. Combining the CDR3 with reference TRBV7-6 and TRBJ2-5 gives the whole variable domain GAGVSQSPRYKVTKRGQDVALRCDPISGHVSLYWYRQALGQGPEFLTYFNYEAQQDKSGLPNDRFSAERPEGSISTLTIQRTEQRDSAMYRCASQPPHEETQYFGPGTRLLVL.

There are a few counts of this clonotype. The chain carries TRBV11-2 and TRBJ2-7, with TRBD2 matching 12 bases. The length of the CDR3 is 15 residues. V shed 1 base, J shed 6 bases, and the junction held 4 bases outside the gene matches. CDR1 and CDR2 (germline): SGHAT, FQNNGV. DNA for the CDR3: TGTGCCAGCAGCTTAGTTCTAGCGGGAGGGTTCGAGCAGTACTTC. Its protein product is CASSLVLAGGFEQYF.

The chain links TRBV7-2 to TRBJ2-7; no clear D. The CDR3 runs 16 residues. Germline V CDR1 and CDR2: SGHTA, FQGNSA. V dropped 2 bases and J dropped 0 bases, with 14 bases sitting between them. CDR3 residues: CASSLSGMRSSYEQYF. The CDR3 region has the DNA TGTGCCAGCAGCTTATCGGGCATGAGAAGCTCCTACGAGCAGTACTTC.

Comments on this clonotype: A single base separates this from a much larger clone, so it may be a read error. CDR3 sequence: CASDRGNTGDLFF. CDR3 DNA sequence: TGTGCCAGCGACAGGGGGAACACCGGGGACCTGTTTTTT. The chain joins TRBV6-1 to TRBJ2-2, with TRBD1 identical over 9 bases. Germline V gives CDR1 MNHNS, CDR2 SASEGT. CDR3 length: 13 amino acids.

This clonotype was seen a few times. The CDR3 DNA reads as TGTGCCAGCAGCTCCCGAACCCCAGATACGCAGTATTTT. Amino acid sequence: CASSSRTPDTQYF. This rearrangement joins TRBV7-9 to TRBJ2-3; D unresolved. This CDR3 comprises 13 residues. From germline, CDR1 is SEHNR and CDR2 FQNEAQ (reference sequence). Deletions cut 4 bases from V and 4 bases from J, with 9 bases between.

The chain employs TRBV7-2 and TRBJ2-1, with 8 bases aligning to TRBD1. J was trimmed by 2 bases and V by 5 bases; bases with no gene match: 2. CDR1 and CDR2 (germline): SGHTA, FQGNSA. The CDR3 loop spans 14 amino acids. The CDR3 nucleotides are TGTGCCAGCAGCCCCAGGGGGCCCTACAATGAGCAGTTCTTC. This codes for CASSPRGPYNEQFF.

Turning to this clonotype: Mismatch with germline at one junction end may stem from a read error. The CDR3 DNA is TGTGCAAGCAACTCTGGAGAGGTAACCGGGGAGCTGTTTTTT. Protein sequence: CASNSGEVTGELFF. The rearrangement uses TRBV3-1 and TRBJ2-2; D is uncertain. This CDR3 is 14 amino acids long. Germline CDR1 LGHDT, CDR2 YNNKEL (reference sequence).

The rearrangement joins TRBV20-1 to TRBJ2-7; D possibly uses TRBD1 or TRBD2 (5 bases each). V lost 7 bases and J lost 6, with 34 bases in between. Germline V gene data show CDR1 as DFQATT and CDR2 as SNEGSKA (reference sequence). The CDR3 has 18 residues. CDR3 sequence: CSVLPPQDKGPSGREQYF. The CDR3 region has the DNA TGCAGTGTTCTCCCTCCGCAGGACAAGGGACCTTCGGGGCGCGAGCAGTACTTC.

This rearrangement joins TRBV20-1 to TRBJ2-3; 8 nucleotides match TRBD2. The V gene end was trimmed by 4 bases and the J gene end by 0 bases; junction bases not matched to a gene: 9. Germline V lookup: CDR1 DFQATT, CDR2 SNEGSKA (reference sequence). The CDR3 consists of 16 residues. DNA of the CDR3: TGCAGTGCTACCTCCCCGGCGGGAGGCAGCACAGATACGCAGTATTTT. It encodes CSATSPAGGSTDTQYF.

This clonotype was seen a handful of times. The chain recombines TRBV5-5 with TRBJ2-1; 12 nucleotides agree with TRBD2. The junction had 7 bases not matched to a gene; V was cut back by 5 bases and J by 4 bases. Germline CDR1 SGHKS, CDR2 YYEKEE (reference sequence). This CDR3 is built from 16 residues. The CDR3 loop is CASSPRTSGMYNEQFF. CDR3 bases: TGTGCCAGCAGTCCTCGGACTAGCGGGATGTACAATGAGCAGTTCTTC. Based on the CDR3 plus reference TRBV5-5 and TRBJ2-1, the full variable domain is DAGVTQSPTHLIKTRGQQVTLRCSPISGHKSVSWYQQVLGQGPQFIFQYYEKEERGRGNFPDRFSARQFPNYSSELNVNALLLGDSALYLCASSPRTSGMYNEQFFGPGTRLTVL.